This entry describes one TCR beta chain. The sample originates from a study of blood T cell repertoires in COVID-19. Enrollment of patients from Seattle took place during active infection, with longitudinal follow-up. The assay was immunoSEQ multiplex PCR, and TCRdb's table has in-frame clones only and misses some. The repertoire holds roughly 480,000 clones, with approximately 89% as singletons. Germline trimming cut 5 bases from V and 8 bases from J; bases unmatched to any gene: 13. Per the germline V gene, CDR1 is SGHAT and CDR2 is FQNNGV. This CDR3 has 17 residues. The sample comprised peripheral blood. The chain has TRBV11-2 and TRBJ2-1, with TRBD2 identical over 12 bases. The receptor was derived from a man younger than 30 with COVID-19, enrolled during active disease. CDR3 DNA sequence: TGTGCCAGCAGCCACCAAGCTAGCGGGGGGGCTAGGTATGAGCAGTTCTTC. Amino acids: CASSHQASGGARYEQFF.